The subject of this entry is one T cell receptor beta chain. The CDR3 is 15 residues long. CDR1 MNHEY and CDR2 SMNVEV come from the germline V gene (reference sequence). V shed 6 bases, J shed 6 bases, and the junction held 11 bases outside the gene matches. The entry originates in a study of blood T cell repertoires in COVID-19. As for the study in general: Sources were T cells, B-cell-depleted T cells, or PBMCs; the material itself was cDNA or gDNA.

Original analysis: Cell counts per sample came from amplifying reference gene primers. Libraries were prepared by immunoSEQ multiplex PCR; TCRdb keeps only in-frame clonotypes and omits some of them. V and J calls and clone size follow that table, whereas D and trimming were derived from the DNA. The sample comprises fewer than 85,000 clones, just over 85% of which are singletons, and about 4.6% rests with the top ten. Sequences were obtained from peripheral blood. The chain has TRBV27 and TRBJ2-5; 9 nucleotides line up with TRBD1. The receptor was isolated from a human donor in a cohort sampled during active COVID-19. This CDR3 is CASRPTGGRLKTQYF. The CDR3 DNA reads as TGTGCCAGCAGACCAACAGGGGGCCGTCTAAAGACCCAGTACTTC.